This note documents a single T cell receptor (beta chain) sequence. What it binds is not known. This specimen belongs to a study of tumor and adjacent non-tumor tissue in lung cancer. The V end was cut by 5 bases, the J end by 4 bases, with 9 bases between. Germline V gene data show CDR1 as MNHEY and CDR2 as SVGAGI. The CDR3 has 13 amino acids. Study outcomes and limitations: Tumor repertoires had a smaller top 100 clone share than normal lung.

The library came from three nested PCR rounds adapted from ARM-PCR protocols. Using its own MiXCR run on the multiplex PCR reads, TCRdb lists one record per CDR3 protein. This repertoire shows some 100,000 distinct CDR3 sequences, 80% found once; its top ten account for roughly 29%. No cell sorting was done before RNA was extracted from the tissue. The normal lung tissue was taken more than 3 cm from the tumor edge. The receptor's source is a man between 60 and 75 years old with small cell lung cancer. Material: distant non-tumor lung tissue. The rearrangement uses TRBV6-5 and TRBJ2-1; no clear D. CDR3 sequence (DNA): TGTGCCAGCAGTCGCTCCGTGTACAATGAGCAGTTCTTC. Translated, it gives CASSRSVYNEQFF.